The 21 T cell receptor beta chains given below trace back to one sample, sequenced in a study of T cell responses to AZD1222 COVID-19 vaccine. TCRdb's copy holds only in-frame clones and misses some; the assay was immunoSEQ multiplex PCR. The table lists about 130,000 clones, 85% to 90% of them singletons. This sample comprised peripheral blood, obtained on day 0 of AZD1222 vaccination. The receptors were sampled from an adult in good health.

The chain employs TRBV2 and TRBJ1-2; maybe TRBD1 (5 bases). The CDR3 length is 13 residues. Trimming removed 5 bases at V and 4 bases at J, with 11 bases between. CDR1 and CDR2 (germline): SNHLY, FYNNEI. This chain's CDR3 is CASSLQATYGYTF. CDR3 nucleotides: TGTGCCAGCAGTTTACAGGCAACCTATGGCTACACCTTC. Full variable domain (outside the CDR3, taken from reference TRBV2 and TRBJ1-2): EPEVTQTPSHQVTQMGQEVILRCVPISNHLYFYWYRQILGQKVEFLVSFYNNEISEKSEIFDDQFSVERPDGSNFTLKIRSTKLEDSAMYFCASSLQATYGYTFGSGTRLTVV.

The gene calls are TRBV5-1 and TRBJ1-5; 8 bases agree with TRBD1. V dropped 4 bases and J dropped 6; count of bases not matched to a gene: 6. The CDR3 is made up of 14 amino acids. Germline values: CDR1 SGHRS, CDR2 YFSETQ. The CDR3 nucleotides read TGCGCCAGCAGCCGGGAACAGGGGGTTCAGCCCCAGCATTTT. Amino acid sequence: CASSREQGVQPQHF. Complete variable domain (other parts from reference TRBV5-1 and TRBJ1-5): KAGVTQTPRYLIKTRGQQVTLSCSPISGHRSVSWYQQTPGQGLQFLFEYFSETQRNKGNFPGRFSGRQFSNSRSEMNVSTLELGDSALYLCASSREQGVQPQHFGDGTRLSIL.

This chain links TRBV5-4 with TRBJ2-7, with TRBD1 matching 7 bases. CDR1 is SGHNT, CDR2 YYREEE, per germline (reference sequence). V dropped 6 bases and J dropped 5; count of bases not matched to a gene: 11. The CDR3 is made up of 14 amino acids. The CDR3 region has the DNA TGTGCCAGCACACAAAGGGGGCCGGTCCACGAGCAGTACTTC. Amino acids: CASTQRGPVHEQYF. Based on the CDR3 plus reference TRBV5-4 and TRBJ2-7, the full variable domain is ETGVTQSPTHLIKTRGQQVTLRCSSQSGHNTVSWYQQALGQGPQFIFQYYREEENGRGNFPPRFSGLQFPNYSSELNVNALELDDSALYLCASTQRGPVHEQYFGPGTRLTVT.

CDR3 DNA sequence: TGCGCCAGCAGCTTGGCCGGGACAGCGAGGAGTGAGCAGTTCTTC. Amino acids: CASSLAGTARSEQFF. The V and J genes are TRBV5-1 and TRBJ2-1; 7 bases line up with TRBD1. CDR1 is SGHRS and CDR2 is YFSETQ in the germline V gene. This CDR3 region has 15 residues. J lost 9 bases, V lost 0 bases, and 9 bases had no gene match.

This chain uses TRBV28 with TRBJ1-2; no clear D. Germline V gene sequence: CDR1 MDHEN, CDR2 SYDVKM. The CDR3 is 12 residues long. Trimming took off 11 bases at V and 6 bases at J, with 16 bases between the two ends. The CDR3: CAGGRARNGYTF. CDR3 DNA: TGTGCCGGTGGACGGGCAAGGAATGGCTACACCTTC.

The table lists this clone with a count of one. The V and J genes are TRBV28 and TRBJ2-3; D may be TRBD1 (6 bases). V was clipped by 4 bases and J by 0 bases, with 11 bases between them. CDR1 is MDHEN and CDR2 is SYDVKM in the germline V gene. The CDR3 is 15 residues long. In DNA form, the CDR3 reads TGTGCCAGCAGTTCACCAGGGGCTAGCACAGATACGCAGTATTTT. This encodes CASSSPGASTDTQYF.

The chain recombines TRBV28 with TRBJ1-2; no definite D call. The V and J ends lost 2 bases and 2 bases respectively, with 6 bases between them. The CDR3 contains 13 residues. Per germline, CDR1 MDHEN and CDR2 SYDVKM. The DNA of the CDR3 is TGTGCCAGCAGTTTAAATACAAACTATGGCTACACCTTC. Protein product: CASSLNTNYGYTF.

A single count supports this clone. The chain uses TRBV10-3 and TRBJ1-1; the D gene is possibly TRBD1 (6 bases). There are 15 residues in the CDR3. Per the germline V gene, CDR1 is ENHRY and CDR2 is SYGVKD. V was shortened by 0 bases and J by 1 base, with 9 bases between the two germline ends. The CDR3 protein is CAISESGGANTEAFF. The CDR3 bases are TGTGCCATCAGTGAGTCGGGGGGGGCGAACACTGAAGCTTTCTTT.

V is TRBV29-1 and J is TRBJ2-5, with D possibly being TRBD1 or TRBD2 (5 bases each). The germline CDR1 and CDR2 sequences are SQVTM and ANQGSEA. The V end lost 7 bases, the J end lost 4 bases, and 13 bases lay between the germline ends. The CDR3 has 12 residues. CDR3 amino acids: CSGLGAGETQYF. The CDR3 DNA reads TGCAGCGGCCTAGGGGCGGGAGAGACCCAGTACTTC.

This clone was picked up one time. The gene calls are TRBV9 and TRBJ1-4; D gene unclear. Trimming removed 3 bases at V and 0 bases at J, with 9 bases between. Germline V gene sequence: CDR1 SGDLS, CDR2 YYNGEE. CDR3 length: 15 amino acids. In DNA form, the CDR3 reads TGTGCCAGCAGCGACCACAGCACAACTAATGAAAAACTGTTTTTT. Protein product: CASSDHSTTNEKLFF.

The V gene is TRBV30, the J gene TRBJ2-7, with D perhaps TRBD2 (6 bases). Per germline, CDR1 GTSNPN and CDR2 SVGIG (reference sequence). The length of the CDR3 is 14 residues. The V end lost 4 bases, the J end lost 6 bases, and 19 bases lay between the germline ends. The CDR3 loop reads CAWNSVTGAREQYF. The CDR3 DNA is TGTGCCTGGAACAGTGTAACGGGAGCGCGCGAGCAGTACTTC.

This chain links TRBV23-1 with TRBJ1-6; weak D call: TRBD1 (5 bases). TRBV23-1 is recorded as an ORF, its role being uncertain. V lost 2 bases, J lost 7 bases, and 12 bases lay in between. This CDR3 is built from 15 residues. Here the CDR3 reads CASSQDGGRNSPLHF. The CDR3 bases are TGCGCCAGCAGTCAAGACGGGGGACGAAATTCACCCCTCCACTTT.

This clone was observed a handful of times. The V and J genes are TRBV5-1 and TRBJ2-6, with D uncertain. With 4 bases removed from V and 1 base from J, the gap between germline ends came to 12 bases. The CDR3 spans 16 residues. Germline lookup yields CDR1 SGHRS and CDR2 YFSETQ. The DNA for the CDR3 is TGCGCCAGCAGCCCGACGACCATTTCTGGGGCCAACGTCCTGACTTTC. It is translated as CASSPTTISGANVLTF.

The chain combines TRBV19 with TRBJ2-7, with 10 bases aligning to TRBD1. With V trimmed by 7 bases and J by 3 bases, 6 bases remained unmatched. CDR3 length equals 14 residues. Germline values: CDR1 LNHDA, CDR2 SQIVND (reference sequence). The CDR3 reads CASKSGQGIYEQYF. As DNA, the CDR3 is TGTGCCAGTAAGTCGGGACAGGGGATCTACGAGCAGTACTTC. The full variable domain, rest sourced from reference TRBV19 and TRBJ2-7, is DGGITQSPKYLFRKEGQNVTLSCEQNLNHDAMYWYRQDPGQGLRLIYYSQIVNDFQKGDIAEGYSVSREKKESFPLTVTSAQKNPTAFYLCASKSGQGIYEQYFGPGTRLTVT.

This clone was recorded once. This chain joins TRBV2 and TRBJ2-7, with 11 nucleotides matching TRBD2. This CDR3 comprises 17 residues. The germline V gene encodes CDR1 SNHLY and CDR2 FYNNEI. V dropped 2 bases and J dropped 6; count of bases not matched to a gene: 12. The CDR3 DNA is TGTGCCAGCAGTGAATCGGCTAGCGGGAGGCCTTCAGGCGAGCAGTACTTC. As protein: CASSESASGRPSGEQYF.

This chain connects TRBV28 to TRBJ2-7; D might be TRBD1 or TRBD2, each matching 5 bases. With 4 bases removed from V and 5 bases from J, the gap between germline ends came to 18 bases. The V gene's germline CDR1 is MDHEN and CDR2 SYDVKM. The CDR3 has 15 residues. The CDR3 loop reads CASSSGTLSRHEQYF. The CDR3 nucleotides are TGTGCCAGCAGTTCGGGGACCTTGAGCCGACACGAGCAGTACTTC.

The gene calls are TRBV28 and TRBJ2-1; no clear D gene. The CDR3 is 16 amino acids. Per germline, CDR1 MDHEN and CDR2 SYDVKM. V lost 4 bases and J 1 base, leaving 14 bases between the germline ends. The CDR3 nucleotides are TGTGCCAGCAGTTCGCTCAGCTCTAGGTCCTACAATGAGCAGTTCTTC. Translating it yields CASSSLSSRSYNEQFF.

The CDR3 bases are TGTGCCACTCAGGTGGCCAATCAGCCCCAGCATTTT. It is translated as CATQVANQPQHF. The rearrangement links TRBV28 to TRBJ1-5, with D uncertain. The length of the CDR3 is 12 residues. Trimming cost V 10 bases and J 3 bases, with 10 bases left between them. Germline CDR1 MDHEN, CDR2 SYDVKM. The full variable domain, with the rest looked up from reference TRBV28 and TRBJ1-5, is DVKVTQSSRYLVKRTGEKVFLECVQDMDHENMFWYRQDPGLGLRLIYFSYDVKMKEKGDIPEGYSVSREKKERFSLILESASTNQTSMYLCATQVANQPQHFGDGTRLSIL.

The gene calls are TRBV2 and TRBJ1-1, with D perhaps matching TRBD1 (5 bases). This CDR3 is 13 amino acids long. The V gene's germline CDR1 is SNHLY and CDR2 FYNNEI. V was shortened by 4 bases and J by 4 bases, with 10 bases between the two germline ends. The CDR3 DNA reads as TGTGCCAGCAGTGTGGGGACGGGCACTGAAGCTTTCTTT. Protein sequence: CASSVGTGTEAFF.

J is TRBJ1-2 and V is TRBV9; possibly TRBD1 for D (6 bases). Germline V gives CDR1 SGDLS, CDR2 YYNGEE. V was pared by 3 bases and J by 2 bases, with 11 bases between. This CDR3 comprises 14 residues. CDR3 sequence: CASSATGLNYGYTF. CDR3 nucleotide sequence: TGTGCCAGCAGCGCTACAGGGTTAAACTATGGCTACACCTTC.

The chain couples TRBV5-4 to TRBJ2-3, with D possibly being TRBD2 (5 bases). CDR3 length equals 14 residues. Germline-derived CDR1 and CDR2 are SGHNT and YYREEE (reference sequence). The V and J ends lost 0 bases and 6 bases respectively, with 11 bases between them. CDR3 amino acids: CASSLAGERDTQYF. Written as DNA, the CDR3 is TGTGCCAGCAGCTTGGCCGGGGAGAGGGATACGCAGTATTTT. The full variable domain, with the rest looked up from reference TRBV5-4 and TRBJ2-3, is ETGVTQSPTHLIKTRGQQVTLRCSSQSGHNTVSWYQQALGQGPQFIFQYYREEENGRGNFPPRFSGLQFPNYSSELNVNALELDDSALYLCASSLAGERDTQYFGPGTRLTVL.